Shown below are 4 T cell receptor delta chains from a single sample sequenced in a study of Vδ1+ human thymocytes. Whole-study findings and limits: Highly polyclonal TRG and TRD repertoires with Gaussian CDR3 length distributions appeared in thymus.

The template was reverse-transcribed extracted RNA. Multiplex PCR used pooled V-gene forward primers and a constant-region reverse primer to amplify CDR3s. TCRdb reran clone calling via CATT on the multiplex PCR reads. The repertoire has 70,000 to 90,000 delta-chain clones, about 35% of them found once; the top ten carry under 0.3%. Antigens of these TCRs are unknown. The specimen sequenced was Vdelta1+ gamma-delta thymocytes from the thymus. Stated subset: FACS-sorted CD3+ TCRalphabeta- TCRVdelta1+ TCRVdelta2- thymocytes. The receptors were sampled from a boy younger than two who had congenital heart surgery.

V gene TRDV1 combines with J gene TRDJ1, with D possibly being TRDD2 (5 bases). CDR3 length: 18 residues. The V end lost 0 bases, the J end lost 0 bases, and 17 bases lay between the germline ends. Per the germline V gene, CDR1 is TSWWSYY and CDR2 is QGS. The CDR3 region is CALGELPLTFRYTDKLIF. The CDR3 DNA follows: TGTGCTCTTGGGGAACTTCCCCTCACCTTCAGATACACCGATAAACTCATCTTT.

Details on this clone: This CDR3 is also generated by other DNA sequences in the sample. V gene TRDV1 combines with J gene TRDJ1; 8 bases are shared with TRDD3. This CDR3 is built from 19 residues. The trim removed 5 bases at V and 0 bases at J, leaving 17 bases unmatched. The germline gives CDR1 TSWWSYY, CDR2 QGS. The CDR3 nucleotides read TGTGCTCTTGGGCCCCTCAAAACTGGGGGCCCAACGTACACCGATAAACTCATCTTT. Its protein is CALGPLKTGGPTYTDKLIF.

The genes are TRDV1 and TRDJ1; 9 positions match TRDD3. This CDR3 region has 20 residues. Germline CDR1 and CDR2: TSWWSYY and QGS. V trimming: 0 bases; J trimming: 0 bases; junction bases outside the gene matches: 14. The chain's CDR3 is CALGELSPAFPGGYTDKLIF. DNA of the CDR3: TGTGCTCTTGGGGAACTCAGCCCTGCCTTTCCTGGGGGATACACCGATAAACTCATCTTT.

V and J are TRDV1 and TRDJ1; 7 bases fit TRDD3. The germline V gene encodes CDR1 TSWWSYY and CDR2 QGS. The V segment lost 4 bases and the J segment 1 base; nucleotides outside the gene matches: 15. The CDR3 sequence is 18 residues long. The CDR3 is CALGACMGGDSITDKLIF. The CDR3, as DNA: TGTGCTCTTGGGGCATGCATGGGGGGGGATTCCATCACCGATAAACTCATCTTT.